The TCR beta chain under discussion was sequenced for a study of CD8 T cells in ankylosing spondylitis. The germline V gene has CDR1 MNHEY and CDR2 SMNVEV (reference sequence). The V and J ends lost 4 bases and 10 bases, in that order; junction bases with no gene match: 15. CDR3 length equals 16 residues. A quantitative 5'-RACE method, one with molecular barcodes, was used to make TCR beta libraries. TCRdb reanalysed the 5' RACE reads using MiXCR and keeps one entry per CDR3 protein. The data contain under 200,000 distinct CDR3 sequences, approximately 13% of them seen just once; the ten biggest clones take up approximately 10%. This clonotype was recorded many times.

The material sequenced was blood, either unsorted or a sorted T cell fraction (not recorded which). The TCR sequence derives from a female donor with ankylosing spondylitis or in good health (not recorded which). The chain couples TRBV27 to TRBJ2-1; 8 positions agree with TRBD2. The CDR3 nucleotides are TGTGCCAGCAGTTGGGGGCCGGGACTAGGGGAGTCGGAGCAGTTCTTC. Protein: CASSWGPGLGESEQFF.